These 8 T cell receptor beta chains originate from one sample sequenced in a study of cytomegalovirus exposure and HLA in healthy donors. Use of 60 Vbeta and 13 Jbeta primers characterized the PCR. Profiling relied on immunoSEQ multiplex PCR, and the TCRdb table lists in-frame clones only, not all of them. In the table there are hundreds of thousands of clones, approximately 84% of which are singletons. Sequences were obtained from PBMCs. These receptors all stem from a woman aged 40 to 55 in good health and CMV-seronegative.

The chain employs TRBV7-2 and TRBJ2-2; a weak D match, TRBD1 (6 bases). CDR1 SGHTA and CDR2 FQGNSA come from the germline V gene. This CDR3 comprises 15 residues. Trimming took 6 bases from V and 0 from J, leaving 11 bases between them. CDR3 protein: CASSTTGANTGELFF. The CDR3 bases are TGTGCCAGCAGTACGACAGGAGCGAACACCGGGGAGCTGTTTTTT.

This sequence joins TRBV28 and TRBJ2-7; D is ambiguous. In germline, CDR1 is MDHEN, CDR2 SYDVKM. CDR3 length: 14 amino acids. Trimming removed 3 bases at V and 3 bases at J, with 12 bases between. This chain's CDR3 is CASSLAANRYEQYF. CDR3 sequence (DNA): TGTGCCAGCAGTTTGGCAGCGAACCGCTACGAGCAGTACTTC.

There are many counts of this clone. J is TRBJ1-4 and V is TRBV6-6; no firm D call. The CDR3 sequence is 15 residues long. Germline CDR1 reads MNHNY; CDR2 reads SVGAGI (reference sequence). The V gene lost 8 bases and the J gene lost 3 bases, with 16 bases spanning the gap. The CDR3 reads CASRNWGDPNEKLFF. DNA for the CDR3: TGTGCCAGCCGGAACTGGGGAGATCCTAATGAAAAACTGTTTTTT.

The chain links TRBV2 to TRBJ1-2, with a possible D match to TRBD1 (5 bases). V dropped 2 bases and J dropped 8 bases, with 18 bases sitting between them. There are 15 residues in the CDR3. Germline V CDR1 and CDR2: SNHLY, FYNNEI. CDR3 residues: CASSESQGARGGYTF. For the CDR3, the DNA is TGTGCCAGCAGTGAATCCCAGGGTGCACGCGGCGGCTACACCTTC.

This chain joins TRBV15 and TRBJ1-5; D is undetermined. The CDR3 loop spans 16 amino acids. V shed 1 base and J shed 0 bases, with 10 bases lying between them. Germline assignment: CDR1 LNHNV and CDR2 YYDKDF (reference sequence). The CDR3 DNA reads TGTGCCACCAGCAGAGCCAGAGGACTTAGCAATCAGCCCCAGCATTTT. Residues: CATSRARGLSNQPQHF.

This clone turned up a few times. The chain couples TRBV28 to TRBJ1-1, with 9 bases that match TRBD1. CDR3 length equals 18 residues. J gave up 1 base and V 5 bases, and 14 bases lay outside the gene matches. Germline V CDR1 and CDR2: MDHEN, SYDVKM. CDR3 region: CASSAPLGQGKRNTEAFF. For the CDR3, the DNA is TGTGCCAGCAGTGCCCCACTGGGACAGGGAAAAAGGAACACTGAAGCTTTCTTT.

The V and J genes are TRBV19 and TRBJ2-5; maybe TRBD1 (6 bases). The V end lost 9 bases, the J end lost 1 base, and 18 bases lay between the germline ends. The CDR3 runs to 15 residues. CDR1 is LNHDA, CDR2 SQIVND, per germline (reference sequence). DNA for the CDR3: TGTGCCAGCACAGGGTCGGGTTGGGGCCAAGAGACCCAGTACTTC. Residues: CASTGSGWGQETQYF.

The V gene is TRBV27, the J gene TRBJ1-5; D may be TRBD1 (6 bases). V lost 3 bases and J 0 bases, leaving 18 bases between the germline ends. CDR1 MNHEY and CDR2 SMNVEV come from the germline V gene (reference sequence). The CDR3 has 18 residues. DNA of the CDR3: TGTGCCAGCAGTTTGAGGGCCGGGACACCCATTAGCAATCAGCCCCAGCATTTT. It codes for CASSLRAGTPISNQPQHF.